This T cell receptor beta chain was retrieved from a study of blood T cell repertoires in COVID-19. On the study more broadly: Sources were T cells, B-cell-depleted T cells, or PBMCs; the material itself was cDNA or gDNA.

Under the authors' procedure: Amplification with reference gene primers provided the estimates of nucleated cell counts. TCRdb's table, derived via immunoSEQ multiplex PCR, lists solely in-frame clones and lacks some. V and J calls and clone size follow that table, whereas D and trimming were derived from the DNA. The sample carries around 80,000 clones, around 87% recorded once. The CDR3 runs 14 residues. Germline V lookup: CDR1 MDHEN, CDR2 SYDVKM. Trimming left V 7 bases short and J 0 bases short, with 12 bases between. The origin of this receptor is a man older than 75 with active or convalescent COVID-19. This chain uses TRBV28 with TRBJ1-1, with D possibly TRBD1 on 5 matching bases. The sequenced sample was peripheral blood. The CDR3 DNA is TGTGCCAGCACCCGTGGAGGGGTGAACACTGAAGCTTTCTTT. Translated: CASTRGGVNTEAFF.